This T cell receptor beta chain was captured by sequencing in a study of blood T cells in healthy people across ages (dated by TCRdb to the mid-2010s). Turning to the overall study: Template switching captured roughly one uniquely barcoded TCR beta cDNA molecule per two T cells in model experiments. To avoid experimental bias, donors of different ages were spread randomly across the sequencing lanes. Using deep sequencing normalized with unique cDNA molecular identifiers, the study measured how TCR beta repertoire diversity changes with age. Two additional independent replicas of 1 million unique cDNA reads from the same blood draw were analyzed for two donors (one aged 18 to 30 and one aged 80 or older). Four age groups were formed from the donors: young (average 16 years), middle-aged (approximately 39), aged (62) and long-lived (roughly 88).

A note on this clonotype: It lacks a known antigen. Being one base from a much bigger clone, this may be a read error.

The germline V gene encodes CDR1 MDHEN and CDR2 SYDVKM. Trimming accounts for 8 bases at V and 2 bases at J, while the number of junction bases matched to no gene is 12. From its cysteine to its phenylalanine, the CDR3 spans 18 amino acids. Left in the record is the CDR3 DNA by itself, 54 bases read in frame from the first base. Library method: 5' RACE. Sequencing relied on an Illumina HiSeq 2500. A second PCR of about 7 to 12 cycles was run with a J-beta primer mix and a sample-barcoded 5' primer. A template-switch 5' adaptor carrying 12 random nucleotides introduced a unique molecular identifier onto each TCR beta cDNA molecule. Each sample yielded at least 2.5 million CDR3-containing paired-end reads. All of the RNA was converted into first-strand cDNA using the Mint cDNA synthesis kit, with a TRBC-specific oligonucleotide serving as the primer. After uracil-DNA glycosylase treatment, a first 18-cycle PCR used universal primers M1SS and BC2_uni_R on all cDNA. On the authors' methods: For normalization, 1 million high-quality reads, each with a distinct molecular identifier, were randomly selected from each sample. Instead of being binned into consensus sequences, reads with shared molecular identifiers were discarded. MiTCR, set to a Q25 quality threshold and the strictest error-elimination algorithm, was used for CDR3 identification, clonotype clustering and error correction. Lower-bound total TCR beta diversity was estimated with a nonparametric unseen species model using Euler transformation. TCRdb reprocessing: public reads trimmed at Q25 with fastp, clones called with MiXCR, in-frame beta chains kept. Under each unique CDR3 protein, matching rows form one entry showing the most common genes and DNA. Here the V and J calls rest on TCRdb's processing, not on the authors' analysis. The sample table records some 900,000 distinct CDR3 sequences; 25% to 35% of these occur just once. The top ten clonotypes cover roughly 17% of the sample.

Systemically healthy Caucasian individuals from Russia, 35 to 50 in total and aged about 6 to 90 years, were included as donors. Each donor gave approximately 10 milliliters of peripheral blood, collected into EDTA-treated Vacutainer tubes. PBMCs were isolated by Ficoll-Paque density-gradient centrifugation, with at least 6 million obtained per sample. Trizol reagent was used to extract total RNA from PBMCs, with at least 6 micrograms per sample. For every donor, flow cytometry on a PBMC aliquot measured the percentage of naive CD45RAhigh/CD27high T cells. Study-wide findings and limitations: Estimates of total diversity based on one million sequenced T cells were regarded as lower bounds and as underestimates. Observed TCR beta diversity correlated strongly with the percentage of naive T cells measured by flow cytometry. The CMV infection status of donors was not known, potentially confounding age-related changes in expanded clonotypes. Compared with the aged group, the long-lived group had more naive CD4+ T cells, fewer expanded clones and increased TCR diversity, suggesting age selection. Since profiling was done on bulk unsorted PBMCs, naive and antigen-experienced compartments could not be conclusively compared. As age increased, observed TCR beta diversity per million T cells dropped in a roughly linear way, and a significant reduction was already evident by age about 40.

This chain joins TRBV28 to TRBJ2-3; 14 central nucleotides agree with TRBD2. Sequencing was carried out using blood. This receptor was taken from a woman over 75 in good health. The CDR3 protein is CASRPGGLAGVFTDTQYF. The DNA reads TGTGCCAGCCGCCCAGGGGGACTAGCGGGGGTGTTCACAGATACGCAGTATTTT.